The source of this T cell receptor beta chain is a study of a mutant IDH1 vaccine in newly diagnosed glioma. TCRdb's copy holds only in-frame clones and misses some; the assay was immunoSEQ multiplex PCR. The table shows about 94,000 clones, with under 90% occurring only once. Time point specified: week 47, end of study. Topical imiquimod was applied with each vaccine dose, which held 300 ug of mutant IDH1 20-mer peptide. This clone has a handful of counts. Antigen unknown. Germline V gene sequence: CDR1 KGHSH, CDR2 LQKENI. This CDR3 is built from 13 residues. V was trimmed by 3 bases and J by 1 base, leaving 6 bases between them.

The source is a woman between 50 and 59 years old with glioma. The sequenced sample was PBMCs, obtained from a glioma patient whose treatment included an IDH1 peptide vaccine. The chain links TRBV18 to TRBJ1-1; D call uncertain. This CDR3 reads CASSPVTNTEAFF. The CDR3 DNA is TGTGCCAGCTCACCCGTTACGAACACTGAAGCTTTCTTT.